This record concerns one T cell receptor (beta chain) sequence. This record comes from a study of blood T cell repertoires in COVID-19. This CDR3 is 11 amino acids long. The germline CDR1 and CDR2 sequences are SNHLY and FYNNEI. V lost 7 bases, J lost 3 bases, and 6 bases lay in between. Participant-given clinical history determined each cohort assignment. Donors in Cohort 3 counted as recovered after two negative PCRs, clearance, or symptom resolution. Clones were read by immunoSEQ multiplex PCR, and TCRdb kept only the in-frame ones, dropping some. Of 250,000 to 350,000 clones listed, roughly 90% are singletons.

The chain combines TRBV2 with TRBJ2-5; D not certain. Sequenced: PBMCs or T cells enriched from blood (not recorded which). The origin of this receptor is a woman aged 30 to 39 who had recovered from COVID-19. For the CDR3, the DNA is TGTGCCAGCAATTCAGAAGAGACCCAGTACTTC. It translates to CASNSEETQYF.